What follows are 5 T cell receptor beta chains derived from one specimen sequenced in a study of early T cells in non-severe SARS-CoV-2 infection. TCRdb re-called the 5' RACE reads through MiXCR, storing one row per CDR3 protein. The sample records 55,000 to 65,000 distinct CDR3 sequences, less than 14% being singletons. Material for sequencing was whole blood. The source of these receptors is an adult who was a healthcare worker with PCR-confirmed SARS-CoV-2 infection or an uninfected control (not recorded which).

This clonotype was counted ten times or more. CDR3 in amino acids: CASSPRLAGDTGELFF. CDR3 DNA: TGTGCCAGCTCACCACGACTAGCGGGGGACACCGGGGAGCTGTTTTTT. The chain has TRBV18 and TRBJ2-2; 12 positions match TRBD2. The CDR3 covers 16 residues. The V segment lost 1 base and the J segment 3 bases; nucleotides outside the gene matches: 0. Germline V gene data show CDR1 as KGHSH and CDR2 as LQKENI.

This clonotype has at least ten counts. This chain joins TRBV25-1 and TRBJ1-1; D might be TRBD1 (5 bases). The CDR3 length is 12 residues. Looked up from germline, CDR1 is MGHDK and CDR2 is SYGVNS. The ends were cut back, 2 bases at V and 7 bases at J, with 8 bases in the middle. The CDR3, as DNA: TGTGCCAGCAGTGAAGGTCAGGGTGAAGCTTTCTTT. Translating gives CASSEGQGEAFF.

In this sample, this clonotype turned up many times. The chain joins TRBV11-3 to TRBJ2-7, with 11 nucleotides matching TRBD1. The germline CDR1 and CDR2 sequences are SGHNT and YENEEA. There are 16 residues in the CDR3. The J segment lost 6 bases and the V segment lost 5 bases, leaving 12 bases of the junction unmatched. The CDR3 DNA is TGTGCCAGCAGCGTGGGACAGGGGGAAGGTATGAGCGAGCAGTACTTC. Its protein product is CASSVGQGEGMSEQYF.

This chain connects TRBV7-3 to TRBJ2-2, with TRBD2 matching 9 bases. CDR1 is SGHTA, CDR2 FQGTGA, per germline. The CDR3 runs to 14 residues. The V gene end was trimmed by 3 bases and the J gene end by 4 bases; junction bases not matched to a gene: 0. The CDR3 loop is CASSLTSGTGELFF. The CDR3 DNA follows: TGTGCCAGCAGCTTGACTAGCGGCACCGGGGAGCTGTTTTTT.

The sample holds a few counts of this clonotype. This rearrangement joins TRBV29-1 to TRBJ1-2, with 9 positions matching TRBD1. CDR3 length: 14 amino acids. V shed 2 bases and J 3 bases; nucleotides not matched to a gene: 4. Per the germline V gene, CDR1 is SQVTM and CDR2 is ANQGSEA. CDR3 nucleotides: TGCAGCGTTGAATGGGACAGGGTCCACTATGGCTACACCTTC. Translated: CSVEWDRVHYGYTF. Complete variable domain (other parts from reference TRBV29-1 and TRBJ1-2): SAVISQKPSRDICQRGTSLTIQCQVDSQVTMMFWYRQQPGQSLTLIATANQGSEATYESGFVIDKFPISRPNLTFSTLTVSNMSPEDSSIYLCSVEWDRVHYGYTFGSGTRLTVV.